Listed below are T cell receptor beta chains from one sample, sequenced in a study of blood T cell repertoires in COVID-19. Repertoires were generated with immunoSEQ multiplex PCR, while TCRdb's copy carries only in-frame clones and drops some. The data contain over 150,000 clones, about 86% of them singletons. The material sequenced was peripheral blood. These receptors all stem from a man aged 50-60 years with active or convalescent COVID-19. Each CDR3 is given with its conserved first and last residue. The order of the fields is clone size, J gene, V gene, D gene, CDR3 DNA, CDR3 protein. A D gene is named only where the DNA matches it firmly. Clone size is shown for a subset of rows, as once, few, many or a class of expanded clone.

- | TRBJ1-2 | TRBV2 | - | TGTGCCAGCATAGGGGGGGACTATGGCTACACCTTC | CASIGGDYGYTF
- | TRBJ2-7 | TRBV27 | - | TGTGCCAGCAGTTTATTTGCCCAGGGGATCGAGCAGTACTTC | CASSLFAQGIEQYF
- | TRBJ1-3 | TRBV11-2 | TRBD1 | TGTGCCAGCAGCTTCCGGGACAGGGGCAACACCATATATTTT | CASSFRDRGNTIYF
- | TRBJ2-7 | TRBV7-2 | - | TGTGCCAGCAGCTTAGGAGGGTGGCCCTACGAGCAGTACTTC | CASSLGGWPYEQYF
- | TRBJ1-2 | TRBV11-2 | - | TGTGCCAGCAGCTTAGAATCAACAGGGTCCGGCTACACCTTC | CASSLESTGSGYTF
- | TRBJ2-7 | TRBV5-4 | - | TGTGCCAGCAGCTTGGCGTACGAGCAGTACTTC | CASSLAYEQYF
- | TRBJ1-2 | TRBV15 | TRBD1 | TGTGCCACCTGGGACAGGGTGATGCAAGGCTACACCTTC | CATWDRVMQGYTF
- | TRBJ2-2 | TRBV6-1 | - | TGTGCCAGCAGTGAGTACCGACTAATCGGCGGGGAGCTGTTTTTT | CASSEYRLIGGELFF
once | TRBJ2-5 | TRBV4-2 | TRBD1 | TGTGCCAGCAGCCCTGGACAGGGGGCTTTTCAAGAGACCCAGTACTTC | CASSPGQGAFQETQYF
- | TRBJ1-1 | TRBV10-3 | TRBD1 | TGTGCCATCAGTGAGGGACAGGGAGTCACTGAAGCTTTCTTT | CAISEGQGVTEAFF
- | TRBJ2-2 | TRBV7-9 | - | TGTGCCAGCAGCTTAGCGCTAAGGGGCGATGACACCGGGGAGCTGTTTTTT | CASSLALRGDDTGELFF
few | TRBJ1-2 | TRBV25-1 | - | TGTGCCAGCAGTGAATTGGCGGGATATGGCTACACCTTC | CASSELAGYGYTF
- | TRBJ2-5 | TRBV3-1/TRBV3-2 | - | TGTGCCAGCAGTAAGGGGGACGCGGAGACCCAGTACTTC | CASSKGDAETQYF
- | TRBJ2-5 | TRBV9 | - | TGTGCCAGCAGCGTTGGCCAAACCGAGGGGACCCAGTACTTC | CASSVGQTEGTQYF
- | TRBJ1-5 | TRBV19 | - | TGTGCCAGTACCCTTAAGGGACAATATAGCAATCAGCCCCAGCATTTT | CASTLKGQYSNQPQHF
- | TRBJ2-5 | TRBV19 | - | TGTGCCAGTAGCCTCGACATTGGGCCAGCGACCCAGTACTTC | CASSLDIGPATQYF
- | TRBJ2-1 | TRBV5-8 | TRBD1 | TGTGCCAGCAGCTTCTATACAGGGGGGACCTACAATGAGCAGTTCTTC | CASSFYTGGTYNEQFF
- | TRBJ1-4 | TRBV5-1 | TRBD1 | TGCGCCAGCAGCCCCCCGGGGACAGGGGGTACGGCTAATGAAAAACTGTTTTTT | CASSPPGTGGTANEKLFF
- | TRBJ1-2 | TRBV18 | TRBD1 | TGTGCCAGCTCACCCCGCAGTAGGGGACAGTATGGCTACACCTTC | CASSPRSRGQYGYTF
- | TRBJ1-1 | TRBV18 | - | TGTGCCAGCTCACCCTTGGGGCAGGGAAGGGGCACTGAAGCTTTCTTT | CASSPLGQGRGTEAFF
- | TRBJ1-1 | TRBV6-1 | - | TGTGCCAGCAGTGAACGGGGACTGGGTGAAGCTTTCTTT | CASSERGLGEAFF
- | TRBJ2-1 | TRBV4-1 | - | TGCGCCAGCAGCCCGACCGGGTGGGAGCGGTACAATGAGCAGTTCTTC | CASSPTGWERYNEQFF
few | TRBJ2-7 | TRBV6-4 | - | TGTGCCGTACTGAGGGCCTCCTACGAGCAGTACTTC | CAVLRASYEQYF
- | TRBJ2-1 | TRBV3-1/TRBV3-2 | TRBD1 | TGTGCCAGTACTCCTAGGGGACAGGGGGCCCACAATGAGCAGTTCTTC | CASTPRGQGAHNEQFF
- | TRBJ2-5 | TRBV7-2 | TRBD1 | TGTGCCAGCAGCTCACAGGGGGCGGAGACCCAGTACTTC | CASSSQGAETQYF
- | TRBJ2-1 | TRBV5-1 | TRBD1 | TGCGCCAGCAGCATCGGGACAGGGGGCCACAATGAGCAGTTCTTC | CASSIGTGGHNEQFF
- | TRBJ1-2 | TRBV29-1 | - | TGCAGCGTTGAAGATCGAGGGGGGGCGCTTGGCTACACCTTC | CSVEDRGGALGYTF
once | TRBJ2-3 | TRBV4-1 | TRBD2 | TGCGCCAGCAGCCAAGGGGGTGGGAGGGATTGGACTAGCGGGGCTGGCAGGGCGCAGTATTTT | CASSQGGGRDWTSGAGRAQYF
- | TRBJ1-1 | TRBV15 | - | TGTGCCACCAGCCGGTCGCATAACACTGAAGCTTTCTTT | CATSRSHNTEAFF
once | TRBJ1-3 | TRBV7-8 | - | TGTGCCAGCACCTGGAAGGGAGGGACCGGAAACACCATATATTTT | CASTWKGGTGNTIYF
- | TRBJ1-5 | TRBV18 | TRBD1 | TGTGCCAGCTCACCGGGGACAGATCAGCCCCAGCATTTT | CASSPGTDQPQHF
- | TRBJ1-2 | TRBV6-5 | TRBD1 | TGTGCCAGCAGTTACCAGGGGGTCGGCTATGGCTACACCTTC | CASSYQGVGYGYTF
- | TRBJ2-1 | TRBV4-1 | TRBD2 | TGCGCCAGCAGCCAAGCCTCTACTAGCGGCCAGGGTTCCTCCTACAATGAGCAGTTCTTC | CASSQASTSGQGSSYNEQFF
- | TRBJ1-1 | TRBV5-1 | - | TGCGCCAGCAGCTTACCGAAGTGGGGGCGAGGCACTGAAGCTTTCTTT | CASSLPKWGRGTEAFF
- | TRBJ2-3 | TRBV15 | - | TGTGCCACCAGCAGACTGACAGGGGCAGCTAGCGGGGTGACAGATACGCAGTATTTT | CATSRLTGAASGVTDTQYF
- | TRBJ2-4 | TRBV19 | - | TGTGCCAGTAGCTCTCCTCCGGGGATTGACAAAAACATTCAGTACTTC | CASSSPPGIDKNIQYF
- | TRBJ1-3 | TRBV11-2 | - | TGTGCCAGCAGCTTTAGGAGCTTGGGCTCTGGAAACACCATATATTTT | CASSFRSLGSGNTIYF
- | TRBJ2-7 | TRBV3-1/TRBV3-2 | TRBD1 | TGTGCCAGCAGCCAACCGGGACAGGGGCGTGCGCAGTACTTC | CASSQPGQGRAQYF
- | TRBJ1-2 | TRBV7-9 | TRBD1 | TGTGCCAGCAATCCGGGACAGTCATATGGCTACACCTTC | CASNPGQSYGYTF
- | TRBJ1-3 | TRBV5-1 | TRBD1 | TGCGCCAGCAGCGAGACCCCGGGACAGGGGGCTCGTGGAAACACCATATATTTT | CASSETPGQGARGNTIYF
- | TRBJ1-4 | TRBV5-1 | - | TGCGCCAGCAGCTTGGGGGGAGGAGAAAAACTGTTTTTT | CASSLGGGEKLFF
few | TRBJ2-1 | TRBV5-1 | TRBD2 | TGCGCCAGCAGGGGGACTAGCGCCAATGAGCAGTTCTTC | CASRGTSANEQFF
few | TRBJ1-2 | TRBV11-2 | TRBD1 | TGTGCCAGCAGCTTGTCAGAAACAGGGGGCTATGGCTACACCTTC | CASSLSETGGYGYTF
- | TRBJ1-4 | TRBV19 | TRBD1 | TGTGCCAGTAGTATGACAGGGGGCGCGGTAAAACTGTTTTTT | CASSMTGGAVKLFF
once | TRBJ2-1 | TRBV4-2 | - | TGTGCCAGCAGCCAAGAGGGACAGCGGGAGCGTTCCTACAATGAGCAGTTCTTC | CASSQEGQRERSYNEQFF
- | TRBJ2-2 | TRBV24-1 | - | TGTGCCACCAGTGATTCTCCAATATTAAGACAAAACACCGGGGAGCTGTTTTTT | CATSDSPILRQNTGELFF
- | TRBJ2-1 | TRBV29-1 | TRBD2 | TGCAGCGTTGAAGATCCCGGGTTCAGCGGGAGGGAGAATGAGCAGTTCTTC | CSVEDPGFSGRENEQFF
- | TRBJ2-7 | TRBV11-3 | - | TGTGCCAGCAGCTTCACTGTGTCCTCCTACGAGCAGTACTTC | CASSFTVSSYEQYF
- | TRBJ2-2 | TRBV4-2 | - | TGTGCCAGCAGCCAAGTCTTGCGGGTTATGGGCGGGGAGCTGTTTTTT | CASSQVLRVMGGELFF
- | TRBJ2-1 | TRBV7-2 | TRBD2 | TGTGCCAGCAGCAGTAGCGGGATAAATGAGCAGTTCTTC | CASSSSGINEQFF
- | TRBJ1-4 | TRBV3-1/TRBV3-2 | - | TGTGCCAGCAGCTTAGGCGGGGTTTCAACTAATGAAAAACTGTTTTTT | CASSLGGVSTNEKLFF
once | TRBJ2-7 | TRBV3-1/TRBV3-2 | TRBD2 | TGTGCCAGCAGCCAAGACGAGGCGGGAGGTAGGGGCCACTTTTACGAGCAGTACTTC | CASSQDEAGGRGHFYEQYF
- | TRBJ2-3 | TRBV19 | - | TGTGCCAGTAGTATAGCTCCCTCGGGGGCCCCGGGGGGTACGCAGTATTTT | CASSIAPSGAPGGTQYF
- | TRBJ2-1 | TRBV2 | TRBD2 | TGTGCCGGGACTAGCGGGTTAGACAATGAGCAGTTCTTC | CAGTSGLDNEQFF
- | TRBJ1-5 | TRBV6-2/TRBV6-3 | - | TGTGCCAGCAGTAAGATCTCGGACTCTACAAGGCATCAGCCCCAGCATTTT | CASSKISDSTRHQPQHF